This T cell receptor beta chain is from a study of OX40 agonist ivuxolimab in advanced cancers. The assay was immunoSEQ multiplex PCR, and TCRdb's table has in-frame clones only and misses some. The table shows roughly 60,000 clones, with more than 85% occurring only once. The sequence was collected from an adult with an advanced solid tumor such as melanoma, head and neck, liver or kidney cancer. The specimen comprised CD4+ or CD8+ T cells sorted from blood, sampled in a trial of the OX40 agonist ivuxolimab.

The chain's CDR3 is CASGLSPGWARGGNEQFF. The CDR3 DNA reads TGTGCTAGTGGTTTGTCCCCAGGCTGGGCGCGGGGGGGCAATGAGCAGTTCTTC. The genes are TRBV12-5 and TRBJ2-1; 9 bases map to TRBD2. V shed 2 bases, J shed 6 bases, and the junction held 14 bases outside the gene matches. Germline V gene data show CDR1 as LGHNT and CDR2 as FRNRAP. The CDR3 length is 18 residues.